This TCR beta chain was observed in a study of blood T cell repertoires in COVID-19. Study-level information: COVID-19 samples from acute and convalescent phases originated in the United States, Italy and Spain. T cells, B-cell-depleted T cells, or PBMCs provided the cDNA or gDNA that served as material.

Methods used by the authors: Estimated nucleated cell counts came from reference gene primer amplification. Here immunoSEQ multiplex PCR was the method, and the copy in TCRdb shows in-frame clones only, minus some. V, J and clone size were drawn from that table, and D and trimming were deduced from the DNA. The sample includes 65,000 or so clones, approximately 80% of them seen just once. In its sample, this clone was seen once. Germline-derived CDR1 and CDR2 are SGDLS and YYNGEE. The CDR3 spans 14 residues. Trimming removed 0 bases from V and 5 bases from J, with 11 bases in between. The V call is TRBV9, the J call TRBJ2-5; D unresolved. The TCR comes from an elderly man with acute or convalescent COVID-19. The sample taken for sequencing was peripheral blood. CDR3 loop: CASSVASNRETQYF. DNA of the CDR3: TGTGCCAGCAGCGTAGCGAGCAATCGGGAGACCCAGTACTTC.